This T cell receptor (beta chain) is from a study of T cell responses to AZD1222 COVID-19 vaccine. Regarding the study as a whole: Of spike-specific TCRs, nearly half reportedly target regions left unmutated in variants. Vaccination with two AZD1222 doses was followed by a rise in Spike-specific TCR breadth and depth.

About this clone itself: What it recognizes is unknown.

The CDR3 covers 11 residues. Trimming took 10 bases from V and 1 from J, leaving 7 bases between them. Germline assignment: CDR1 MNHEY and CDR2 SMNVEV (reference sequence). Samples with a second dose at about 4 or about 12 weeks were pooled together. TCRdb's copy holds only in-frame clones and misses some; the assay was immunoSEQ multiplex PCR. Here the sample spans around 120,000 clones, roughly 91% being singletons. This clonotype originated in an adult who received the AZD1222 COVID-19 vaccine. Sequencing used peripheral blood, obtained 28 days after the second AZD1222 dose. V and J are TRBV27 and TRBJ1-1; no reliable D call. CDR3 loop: CATLRNTEAFF. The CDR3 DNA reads TGTGCCACCCTCAGGAACACTGAAGCTTTCTTT.